This T cell receptor beta chain was recovered during a study of T cells after posttransplantation cyclophosphamide. Study-wide results and caveats: Skin or GI-infiltrating T cells shared few TRB sequences with blood. Donor-recipient repertoire similarity was low at 1-2 months, rising over year one. TRB clonality was highly associated with recipient CMV seropositivity and reactivation.

As regards this clone: Antigen unknown.

Sequenced by immunoSEQ multiplex PCR; TCRdb stores in-frame clones only, minus some. The repertoire holds some 53,000 clones, with more than 70% as singletons. The source is a man aged 25-45 years with a blood cancer, CMV-positive, and with a related stem cell donor. Sequences were obtained from PBMCs.

The CDR3 nucleotides read TGTGCCAGCAGTTTACCCGGACTAGCGGGAGCCTTGCAGTACTTC. Amino acid sequence: CASSLPGLAGALQYF. The rearrangement uses TRBV28 and TRBJ2-5; TRBD2 matches at 13 bases. CDR3 size: 15 residues. The germline V gene has CDR1 MDHEN and CDR2 SYDVKM. The V gene end was trimmed by 2 bases and the J gene end by 11 bases; junction bases not matched to a gene: 8.